This TCR beta chain was profiled in a study of radiotherapy plus CTLA-4 blockade in lung cancer. Across the whole study: Objective responses were seen in 18% of patients, disease control in roughly 30%.

Germline V lookup: CDR1 SGHNT, CDR2 YYREEE (reference sequence). The CDR3 spans 13 residues. After removal of 2 bases from V and 13 bases from J, the junction contained 8 bases not matched to a gene. This clone appeared once. It was focal radiation plus CTLA-4 blockade with ipilimumab that patients with chemo-refractory metastatic non-small-cell lung cancer received. Libraries were prepared by immunoSEQ multiplex PCR; TCRdb keeps only in-frame clonotypes and omits some of them. The data contain approximately 80,000 clones, over 70% of them singletons. The input for sequencing was peripheral blood, taken from a patient treated with radiotherapy plus ipilimumab. The chain carries TRBV5-4 and TRBJ2-1; TRBD2 agrees at 8 bases. The receptor comes from a human donor with non-small cell lung cancer whose response to radiotherapy plus ipilimumab could not be evaluated. Some clones in this sample may be carry-over from other donors' samples. CDR3 in DNA: TGTGCCAGCAGCTTCCTGCGGGGGGTAGGACAGTTCTTC. It specifies CASSFLRGVGQFF.